Sequencing of this TCR beta chain was carried out in a study of CD8+ T cells in alopecia areata (dated 2018 in TCRdb). For context, the study as a whole: Treated patients were enrolled in an open-label pilot trial of oral tofacitinib, 5 to 10 mg twice daily, for moderate-to-severe alopecia areata. Biopsies were taken from tofacitinib-treated patients at baseline and again at 4 and 24 weeks into treatment, and several of those patients also had a later scalp biopsy. On the human side, TCRbeta sequencing was run on scalp tissue and on sorted CD4+ and CD8+ peripheral blood T cells from healthy controls and from alopecia areata patients with either patchy or totalis/universalis disease. The study used high-throughput TCRbeta sequencing to examine T cell clonal expansion in alopecia areata, in both the C3H/HeJ mouse model and human patients. Tofacitinib was given for 6 to 18 months, followed by 6 months of follow-up off drug to assess delayed response and recurrence. Scalp clonality was compared across normal scalp (n=4), patchy alopecia areata scalp (n=8), and alopecia totalis/universalis scalp (n=8). For the treated patients, the SALT score, which quantifies what percentage of scalp surface area is affected, served as the measure of disease severity. The RNA source kit depended on sample type: the PAXgene miRNA kit for fixed scalp, the miRNeasy kit for PBMCs, and the RNeasy kit for mouse skin. immunoSEQ multiplex PCR using 35 Vbeta forward primers and 13 Jbeta reverse primers was used to amplify TCRbeta CDR3 regions. The paper as a whole reports these results and caveats: Shared TCR sequences between patients were less evident than in mice, which may be partly attributable to HLA diversity in the patient population. Many expanded lesional clones were found to persist in scalp and blood during tofacitinib treatment, and relapse after treatment cessation may be partly explained by this persistence. Because the treated cohort was small and had just a single nonresponder, larger studies are needed to establish links between baseline CD8+ expansion and response. Unlike mouse skin, where gammadelta T cells dominate, normal human skin contains resident alphabeta T cells that get sequenced too, which complicates analysis of the scalp TCR repertoire. Tofacitinib significantly decreased scalp clonality and the number of expanded CD8+ clones among the top 100 scalp clones. Lesional scalp, especially in alopecia totalis/universalis, showed higher clonality and more expanded CD8+ clones than normal scalp, suggesting antigenic drive.

In the paper's terms, the time point label means: around 4 weeks on oral tofacitinib. In light of the paper, this sample's treatment or condition label describes: oral pan-JAK inhibitor, 5-10 mg twice daily. Peripheral blood and lesional scalp punch biopsies were obtained from patients with alopecia areata. PBMCs were separated by density centrifugation and stained for CD3, CD4 and CD8, after which CD4+ and CD8+ T cells were sorted on a FACSAria. CDR1 and CDR2 were assigned from the germline V gene (reference sequence) as GTSNPN and SVGIG. The CDR3 runs 14 residues from the cysteine to the phenylalanine. Here the CDR3 DNA is all that survives: 42 bases in frame from base 1. V is clipped by 0 bases and J by 1 base, and the sequence between their germline boundaries is 7 bases long. Library construction relied on the immunoSEQ multiplex PCR assay. For TCR sequencing, RNA was extracted from every sample and reverse transcribed into cDNA to serve as template. First-strand cDNA was synthesized using SuperScript III with a 2:1 mix of oligo-dT and random hexamers. A synthetic immune receptor repertoire was used to measure amplification bias, and any remaining bias was corrected computationally. From the authors' description of their analysis: After raw reads were preprocessed to remove errors, the CDR3 was defined following IMGT conventions as running from the conserved cysteine to phenylalanine. Clonality was calculated as 1 minus Shannon entropy normalized by log2 of the number of productive unique TCRs. Whether each scalp clone was CD4 or CD8 was inferred by checking scalp TCRbeta sequences against the CD4 and CD8 repertoires from sorted blood. This is the immuneACCESS table as TCRdb keeps it, with only in-frame sequences that have V and J called. A part of the clones is gone; compared with another copy, unresolved V genes explain less than half, and the rest is unexplained. That table furnishes V, J and clone size, whereas the DNA furnished D and trimming. The sample table records about 210,000 clones; about 57% of these occur just once. The top ten constitute about 1.4% of the sample.

Regarding this clone: Its antigen target is currently unknown. Qualities for individual bases were not recorded, and no much larger clone is one base off. Other DNA sequences in the sample encode the same CDR3.

The receptor was isolated from a human donor with alopecia areata. The sequence joins TRBV30 to TRBJ1-5, with no reliable assignment of the D segment. The specimen was CD4+ T cells sorted from blood, collected at week 4, from a patient treated with tofacitinib. The CDR3 amino acid sequence is: CAWSVRSSNQPQHF. DNA sequence: TGTGCCTGGAGTGTACGGAGCAGCAATCAGCCCCAGCATTTT.